These 4 T cell receptor beta chains came from one sample sequenced in a study of blood T cells in healthy people across ages. A second PCR of about 7 to 11 cycles used a sample-barcoded 5' primer and a J-beta primer mix. TCRdb ran MiXCR on the 5' RACE reads and lists one entry per CDR3 protein. The sample has hundreds of thousands of distinct CDR3 sequences, around 25% seen once. The same sample was also used in a study of T cells of mothers and their children.

Sequencing was done on a sample of blood. These receptors were collected from a boy aged 5-17 years in good health.

The gene calls are TRBV20-1 and TRBJ1-1; no clear D gene. Looked up from germline, CDR1 is DFQATT and CDR2 is SNEGSKA (reference sequence). Trimming removed 2 bases at V and 0 bases at J, with 13 bases between. This CDR3 contains 15 residues. The CDR3 region has the DNA TGCAGTGCTAGAATCTTGGAGGGAATGAACACTGAAGCTTTCTTT. It translates to CSARILEGMNTEAFF.

This clonotype was seen more than once but under ten times. This chain connects TRBV5-1 to TRBJ2-1, with D perhaps matching TRBD1 or TRBD2 (5 bases each). CDR3 length: 14 residues. Trimming removed 2 bases from V and 10 bases from J, with 16 bases in between. From germline, CDR1 is SGHRS and CDR2 YFSETQ. CDR3 sequence reads: CASSFDPGTSEQFF. In DNA, the CDR3 is TGCGCCAGCAGCTTTGATCCCGGGACGTCGGAGCAGTTCTTC.

The table lists this clonotype with a few counts. The chain recombines TRBV7-2 with TRBJ2-5; 8 bases are shared with TRBD1. The V gene end was trimmed by 5 bases and the J gene end by 4 bases; junction bases not matched to a gene: 6. The CDR3 sequence is 14 residues long. Per germline, CDR1 SGHTA and CDR2 FQGNSA. CDR3 nucleotides: TGTGCCAGCAGCAAGGACAGGGCTCTAGAGACCCAGTACTTC. Translating it yields CASSKDRALETQYF.

This clonotype has just a few counts. The chain has TRBV6-5 and TRBJ2-7; TRBD1 is a possible D gene (5 bases). Germline V lookup: CDR1 MNHEY, CDR2 SVGAGI. The CDR3 runs 15 residues. Trimming removed 2 bases at V and 0 bases at J, with 11 bases between. CDR3 DNA: TGTGCCAGCAGTTACAGGGCCACAGGCTCCTACGAGCAGTACTTC. As protein: CASSYRATGSYEQYF.